This TCR beta chain appears in the sequencing data of a study of cytomegalovirus exposure and HLA in healthy donors. General study results and limits: Later work associated 16,951 TCR beta sequences with HLA alleles at 0.05 false discovery rate. When a later analysis was performed, an Asian-associated ancestry cluster reportedly had fewer N-insertions than the roughly 630-donor mean. The likely origin of a cluster of highly shared sequence variants was a sequencing artifact.

The PCR contained 60 Vbeta and 13 Jbeta primers. Per the original data handling: Among the unique TCR beta chains that a later analysis counted, about 81 million in all, roughly 9.9 million were shared. Here immunoSEQ multiplex PCR was the method, and the copy in TCRdb shows in-frame clones only, minus some. Clonal size and the V and J genes are those of that table, whereas D and trimming came from the DNA. In the table there are about 76,000 clones, around three quarters of which are singletons. V dropped 6 bases and J dropped 5 bases, with 10 bases sitting between them. The CDR3 is made up of 12 amino acids. Germline CDR1 is ENHRY and CDR2 is SYGVKD. As concerns this clone: Its matching antigen is unknown.

The receptor was isolated from a male donor in good health and CMV-seropositive. The genes are TRBV10-3 and TRBJ1-1; D call uncertain. Material: PBMCs. The CDR3 protein is CAIRTGRTEAFF. CDR3 sequence (DNA): TGTGCCATCAGGACGGGTAGGACTGAAGCTTTCTTT.